This T cell receptor (beta chain) was sequenced in a study of regulatory T cells in long-lasting Graves disease. CDR3 length: 14 residues. V lost 0 bases to trimming and J lost 6 bases; unmatched junction nucleotides: 5. Time point defined: newly diagnosed GD, antithyroid drugs for less than 3 months. Scientists built the TCR library using RNA that was extracted from PBMCs. Arm-PCR of CDR3 regions with iRepertoire HTBI primers generated TCR beta libraries. TCRdb redid the calling of the multiplex PCR reads with MiXCR, one entry per CDR3 protein. The sample includes 350,000 to 450,000 distinct CDR3 sequences, 15% of them seen just once. In its sample, this clonotype was seen many times. The sample also formed part of further work on T cells in Graves' hyperthyroidism and ophthalmopathy. That work contributes: Patients aged 18 to 65 had newly diagnosed hyperthyroidism of under 2 months' duration. The model made its ophthalmopathy prediction, and onset followed a median roughly six months later.

The material sequenced was peripheral blood mononuclear cells (PBMCs), taken at new diagnosis, from a patient treated with antithyroid drugs. This clonotype originated in a woman in her thirties or forties with Graves disease. The rearrangement joins TRBV12-3 or TRBV12-4 to TRBJ2-7; 7 bases agree with TRBD1. CDR3 sequence reads: CASSLAGQPGEQYF. CDR3 in DNA: TGTGCCAGCAGTTTAGCGGGACAGCCCGGCGAGCAGTACTTC.